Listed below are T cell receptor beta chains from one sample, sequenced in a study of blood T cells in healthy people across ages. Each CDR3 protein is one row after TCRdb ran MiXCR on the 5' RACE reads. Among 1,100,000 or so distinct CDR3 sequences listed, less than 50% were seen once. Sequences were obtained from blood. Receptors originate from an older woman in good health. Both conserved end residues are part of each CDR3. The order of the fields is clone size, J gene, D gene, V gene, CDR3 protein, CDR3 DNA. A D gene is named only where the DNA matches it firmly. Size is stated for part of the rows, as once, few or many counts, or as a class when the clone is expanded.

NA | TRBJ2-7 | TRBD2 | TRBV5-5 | CASSMGAGGPYEQYF | TGTGCCAGCAGCATGGGGGCGGGAGGGCCGTACGAGCAGTACTTC
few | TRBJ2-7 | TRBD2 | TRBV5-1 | CASSRAGTSSTYEQYF | TGCGCCAGCAGCCGGGCCGGGACTAGCAGTACCTACGAGCAGTACTTC
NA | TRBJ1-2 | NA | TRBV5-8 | CASSSRIPGGYTF | TGTGCCAGCAGCTCTCGGATTCCAGGAGGCTACACCTTC
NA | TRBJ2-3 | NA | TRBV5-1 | CASSLDRDRTDTQYF | TGCGCCAGCAGCTTGGACCGAGATCGCACAGATACGCAGTATTTT
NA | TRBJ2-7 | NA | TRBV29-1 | CSAGDLWQQYF | TGCAGCGCCGGGGACTTATGGCAGCAGTACTTC
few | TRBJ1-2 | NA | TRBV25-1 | CASQQSGNYGYTF | TGTGCCAGCCAACAGTCAGGGAACTATGGCTACACCTTC
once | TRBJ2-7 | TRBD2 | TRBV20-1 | CSGHKTSGRAYEQYF | TGCAGTGGTCACAAAACTAGCGGGAGGGCGTACGAGCAGTACTTC
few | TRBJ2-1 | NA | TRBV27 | CASSLGRSGYEQFF | TGTGCCAGCAGTTTAGGGCGGTCCGGCTATGAGCAGTTCTTC
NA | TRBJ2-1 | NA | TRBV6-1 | CASSDLASPTYNEQFF | TGTGCCAGCAGTGATTTGGCCAGTCCCACCTACAATGAGCAGTTCTTC
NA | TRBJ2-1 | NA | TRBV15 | CATSRLVFSEQFF | TGTGCCACCAGCAGATTAGTGTTCAGTGAGCAGTTCTTC
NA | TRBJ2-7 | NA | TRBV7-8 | CASSLGRTASPEQYF | TGTGCCAGCAGCTTAGGGAGGACAGCGTCCCCTGAGCAGTACTTC
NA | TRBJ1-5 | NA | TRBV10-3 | CAISDTRNQPQHF | TGTGCCATCAGTGACACAAGGAATCAGCCCCAGCATTTT
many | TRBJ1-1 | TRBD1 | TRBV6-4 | CASSEGQGTTEAFF | TGTGCCAGCAGTGAAGGACAGGGGACGACTGAAGCTTTCTTT
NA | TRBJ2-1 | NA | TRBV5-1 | CASSLQLTSGNEQFF | TGCGCCAGCAGCTTGCAGCTAACCTCGGGGAATGAGCAGTTCTTC
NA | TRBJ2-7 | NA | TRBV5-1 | CASSEAPGDSYEQYF | TGCGCCAGCTCCGAAGCCCCGGGGGATAGTTACGAGCAGTACTTC
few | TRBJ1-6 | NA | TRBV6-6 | CASSHVSSYNSPLHF | TGTGCCAGCAGTCATGTTAGCTCCTATAATTCACCCCTCCACTTT
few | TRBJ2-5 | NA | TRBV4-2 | CASSQVLGYQETQYF | TGTGCCAGCAGCCAAGTTCTGGGGTACCAAGAGACCCAGTACTTC
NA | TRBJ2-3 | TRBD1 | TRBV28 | CASSFDRGFVTDTQYF | TGTGCCAGCAGTTTCGACAGGGGTTTCGTGACAGATACGCAGTATTTT
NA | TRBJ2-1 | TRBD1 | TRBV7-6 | CASSYTPGTGSYNEQFF | TGTGCCAGCAGCTACACCCCCGGGACAGGGAGCTACAATGAGCAGTTCTTC
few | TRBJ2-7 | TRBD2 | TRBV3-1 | CASSQDILLAGVVYEQYF | TGTGCCAGCAGCCAAGATATTCTATTAGCGGGAGTGGTCTACGAGCAGTACTTC
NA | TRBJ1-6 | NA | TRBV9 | CASSVDPNSPLHF | TGTGCCAGCAGCGTTGACCCTAATTCACCCCTCCACTTT
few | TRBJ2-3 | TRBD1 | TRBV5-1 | CASSLRSGGDTQYF | TGCGCCAGCAGCCTACGATCAGGGGGAGATACGCAGTATTTT
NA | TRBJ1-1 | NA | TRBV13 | CASSGEIRAEAFF | TGTGCCAGCAGCGGTGAAATTAGGGCTGAAGCTTTCTTT
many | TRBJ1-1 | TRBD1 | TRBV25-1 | CASRRQGSNTEAFF | TGTGCCAGCAGAAGACAGGGTTCGAACACTGAAGCTTTCTTT
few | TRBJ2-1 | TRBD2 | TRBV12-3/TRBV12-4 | CASKTSGRITYSYNEQFF | TGTGCCAGCAAAACTAGCGGGAGGATTACCTACTCCTACAATGAGCAGTTCTTC
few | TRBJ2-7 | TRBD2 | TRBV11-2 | CASSLGLAGDSYEQYF | TGTGCCAGCAGCCTGGGACTAGCGGGAGATAGCTACGAGCAGTACTTC